This T cell receptor (beta chain) was recorded in a study of OX40 agonist ivuxolimab in advanced cancers. Looking at the study overall: Each patient was given ivuxolimab into a vein every 2 weeks, at 0.01 to 10 mg/kg. The study, taken as a whole, reports: The study observed clonal expansion of CD4+ and CD8+ blood T cells by week 6 at 0.1 to 3.0 mg/kg. The average count of expanded clones was higher among CD8+ T cells than among CD4+.

Sequencing used immunoSEQ multiplex PCR; TCRdb keeps in-frame clones, though not all of them. Of 34,000 or so clones in the sample, about 76% are singletons; the top ten hold over 1.1%. Concerning this clone itself: Its antigen is not identified.

Germline assignment: CDR1 MGHRA and CDR2 YSYEKL. The V end was cut by 0 bases, the J end by 0 bases, with 12 bases between. The CDR3 covers 17 residues. V is TRBV4-1 and J is TRBJ1-3, with D hard to call. The receptor was derived from an adult with an advanced solid tumor such as melanoma, head and neck, liver or kidney cancer. The material was CD4+ or CD8+ T cells sorted from blood, obtained in a trial of the OX40 agonist ivuxolimab. DNA of the CDR3: TGCGCCAGCAGCCAAGACCAGAGAAGGGACTCTGGAAACACCATATATTTT. It yields the protein CASSQDQRRDSGNTIYF.